The clone carrying this T cell receptor beta chain was detected a few times. Its cognate antigen is unknown. The record originates from a study of T-cell reconstitution after alpha-beta-depleted transplantation in children. The library targeted TCRbeta and was prepared with unique molecular identifiers. TCRdb re-called the PCR reads with MiXCR, one entry per CDR3 protein. The sample records around 270,000 distinct CDR3 sequences, 7.5% to 9% being singletons. The CDR3 sequence is 15 residues long. V lost 6 bases and J 3 bases, leaving 20 bases between the germline ends. Germline V gene lookup returns CDR1 DFQATT and CDR2 SNEGSKA (reference sequence). Findings of the study overall: Fresh T-cell production supplied most of the T-cell counts and diversity seen one year after transplant. Reports say that about two months after transplant, the alpha-beta T cells came out of several hundred graft clones that had expanded. Surviving recipient cells, namely T cells and thymic progenitors, were the source of high day-60 TCRbeta diversity in some patients.

The sequence derives from a female patient between 2 and 15 years old who had a stem cell transplant for Fanconi anemia, so the T cells may come from the graft donor. Specimen: peripheral blood, collected 360 days after TCRalphabeta/CD19-depleted stem cell transplant. The V and J genes are TRBV20-1 and TRBJ1-1; perhaps TRBD1 as D (6 bases). CDR3 region: CSAPLGGGTYTEAFF. CDR3 nucleotides: TGCAGTGCCCCCCTCGGAGGGGGAACCTACACTGAAGCTTTCTTT.